What follows are 12 T cell receptor beta chains derived from one specimen sequenced in a study of beta chain features in type 1 diabetes. General study points: Across all four CD4+ subsets, people with type 1 diabetes showed modestly shorter TCRB CDR3s.

Expressed TCRB transcripts were sequenced because the entire RNA isolate underwent reverse transcription. Using immunoSEQ multiplex PCR, the repertoire was profiled, and TCRdb retains in-frame clones only, with some absent. This table holds over 300,000 clones, 9.3% found once. Antigens of these TCRs are unknown. Input material: central memory CD4+ T cells from blood. The receptors originated from a man younger than 40 with type 1 diabetes.

The J gene is TRBJ2-3, the V gene TRBV5-1; 11 bases line up with TRBD2. Trimming cost V 3 bases and J 6 bases; bases outside gene matches: 6. This CDR3 spans 15 amino acids. In germline, CDR1 is SGHRS, CDR2 YFSETQ. The CDR3 spells CASSWSGLADDTQYF. DNA of the CDR3: TGCGCCAGCAGCTGGTCGGGACTAGCGGACGATACGCAGTATTTT.

The rearrangement links TRBV7-8 to TRBJ2-7, with D tentatively TRBD2 (6 bases). This CDR3 region has 14 residues. Trimming pared 0 bases from V and 2 bases from J, leaving 8 bases between. The germline CDR1 and CDR2 sequences are SGHVS and FQNEAQ. In DNA form, the CDR3 reads TGTGCCAGCAGCTTAGCCCCGGGAGCCTACGAGCAGTACTTC. It is translated as CASSLAPGAYEQYF.

The chain carries TRBV7-9 and TRBJ1-6; D call uncertain. The CDR3 runs 13 residues. V lost 2 bases to trimming and J lost 13 bases, with 12 bases between them. The germline CDR1 and CDR2 sequences are SEHNR and FQNEAQ (reference sequence). This CDR3 reads CASSLMEGSPLHF. DNA for the CDR3: TGTGCCAGCAGCTTAATGGAAGGGAGCCCCCTCCACTTT. Using reference TRBV7-9 and TRBJ1-6 for the parts outside the CDR3, the full variable domain is DTGVSQNPRHKITKRGQNVTFRCDPISEHNRLYWYRQTLGQGPEFLTYFQNEAQLEKSRLLSDRFSAERPKGSFSTLEIQRTEQGDSAMYLCASSLMEGSPLHFGNGTRLTVT.

The J gene is TRBJ2-1, the V gene TRBV7-9, with 8 bases matching TRBD1. The J segment lost 3 bases and the V segment lost 4 bases, leaving 2 bases of the junction unmatched. CDR1 and CDR2 from the germline V gene are SEHNR and FQNEAQ (reference sequence). The CDR3 sequence is 14 residues long. CDR3 protein: CASSSGTGYNEQFF. The CDR3 DNA reads TGTGCCAGCAGCTCCGGGACAGGCTACAATGAGCAGTTCTTC.

The chain uses TRBV9 and TRBJ2-3, with a possible D match to TRBD1 (6 bases). V lost 4 bases and J lost 6, with 15 bases in between. The CDR3 length is 14 residues. Germline V gene sequence: CDR1 SGDLS, CDR2 YYNGEE. Here the CDR3 DNA reads TGTGCCAGCAGCTCACTACCAACAGGGGATACGCAGTATTTT. Amino acids: CASSSLPTGDTQYF.

V is TRBV29-1 and J is TRBJ1-1; a weak D match, TRBD1 (6 bases). Germline-derived CDR1 and CDR2 are SQVTM and ANQGSEA. There are 13 residues in the CDR3. Trimming pared 5 bases from V and 3 bases from J, leaving 13 bases between. CDR3 protein: CSVRPGADTEAFF. CDR3 nucleotides: TGCAGCGTTCGTCCAGGGGCGGACACTGAAGCTTTCTTT.

This clone was seen only a few times. This same CDR3 is encoded by further DNA sequences in the sample. The chain carries TRBV29-1 and TRBJ2-3, with a weak D call TRBD2 (6 bases). This CDR3 region has 14 residues. Trimming left V 1 base short and J 0 bases short, with 8 bases between. CDR1 is SQVTM, CDR2 ANQGSEA, per germline. This chain's CDR3 is CSVEGLASTDTQYF. The CDR3 DNA sequence: TGCAGCGTTGAAGGTCTAGCGAGCACAGATACGCAGTATTTT.

The V gene is TRBV7-9, the J gene TRBJ2-7, with no clear D. V was clipped by 5 bases and J by 0 bases, with 11 bases between them. The germline V gene encodes CDR1 SEHNR and CDR2 FQNEAQ (reference sequence). This CDR3 contains 14 residues. The chain's CDR3 is CASSPQESSYEQYF. CDR3 nucleotides: TGTGCCAGCAGCCCTCAGGAAAGCTCCTACGAGCAGTACTTC.

The chain carries TRBV13 and TRBJ2-3; 7 nucleotides agree with TRBD1. Trimming removed 0 bases from V and 1 base from J; junction bases left unmatched: 1. The CDR3 loop spans 15 amino acids. In germline, CDR1 is PRHDT, CDR2 FYEKMQ (reference sequence). The CDR3 loop reads CASSLGDRRTDTQYF. The CDR3 DNA follows: TGTGCCAGCAGCTTAGGGGACAGGCGCACAGATACGCAGTATTTT.

The V call is TRBV28, the J call TRBJ1-2, with a weak D call TRBD1 (5 bases). The germline V gene has CDR1 MDHEN and CDR2 SYDVKM. V shed 4 bases and J shed 4 bases, with 7 bases lying between them. The CDR3 has 12 residues. The CDR3 here is CASSSTAYGYTF. The CDR3, as DNA: TGTGCCAGCAGTTCGACAGCCTATGGCTACACCTTC.

This clone was counted between two and nine times. V is TRBV7-6 and J is TRBJ2-1; 12 nucleotides align to TRBD2. V lost 5 bases, J lost 8 bases, and 7 bases stayed unmatched. The CDR3 is 15 amino acids. Germline-derived CDR1 and CDR2 are SGHVS and FNYEAQ. CDR3 residues: CASSKTSGGSYEQFF. The CDR3 region has the DNA TGTGCCAGCAGCAAGACTAGCGGGGGCTCATATGAGCAGTTCTTC.

J is TRBJ2-1 and V is TRBV11-3; TRBD1 matches at 7 bases. V was pared by 5 bases and J by 2 bases, with 6 bases of the junction left unmatched. The CDR3 contains 15 residues. The germline V gene has CDR1 SGHNT and CDR2 YENEEA. The DNA of the CDR3 is TGTGCCAGCAGCCCAAGACAGGGAACCTACAATGAGCAGTTCTTC. Protein: CASSPRQGTYNEQFF.